One and the same sample provided the 7 T cell receptor beta chains below, sequenced in a study of OX40 agonist ivuxolimab in advanced cancers. The library was obtained by the immunoSEQ multiplex PCR assay. TCRdb's version of the immuneACCESS table is confined to in-frame rearrangements and falls short of the full clone set. An unresolved V gene accounts for under half of the shortfall where checked; the remainder is of unknown origin. The sample includes 34,000 or so clones, with roughly four fifths observed a single time. The leading ten clones occupy roughly 9.7% of the sample. Sequencing used CD4+ or CD8+ T cells sorted from blood, obtained in a trial of the OX40 agonist ivuxolimab. The receptor set was obtained from an adult with an advanced solid tumor such as melanoma, head and neck, liver or kidney cancer.

The chain has TRBV7-9 and TRBJ2-6; 7 bases align to TRBD1. Germline V gene data show CDR1 as SEHNR and CDR2 as FQNEAQ (reference sequence). Unmatched junction bases numbered 14, after V lost 5 bases and J lost 4 bases. This CDR3 has 18 residues. The CDR3 bases are TGTGCCAGCAGCATAGACAGGGCCAAGGATAAGGGGGCCAACGTCCTGACTTTC. This translates into CASSIDRAKDKGANVLTF.

V and J are TRBV7-7 and TRBJ2-2; D is unclear. V gave up 1 base and J gave up 4 bases, with 4 bases separating them. Germline lookup yields CDR1 SSHAT and CDR2 FNYEAQ (reference sequence). This CDR3 region has 13 residues. The CDR3 bases are TGTGCCAGCAGCTTAGGTGGCACCGGGGAGCTGTTTTTT. It specifies CASSLGGTGELFF.

This rearrangement joins TRBV4-1 to TRBJ1-5, with D hard to call. V was cut by 0 bases and J by 1 base, with 10 bases left in between. This CDR3 has 16 amino acids. The germline gives CDR1 MGHRA, CDR2 YSYEKL. The CDR3 is CASSQDIGTSNQPQHF. In DNA form, the CDR3 reads TGCGCCAGCAGCCAAGATATTGGCACCAGCAATCAGCCCCAGCATTTT.

The rearrangement uses TRBV10-3 and TRBJ2-5, with D possibly matching TRBD2 (5 bases). The J call could be wrong; TRBJ2-7 is a better fit for the DNA end. CDR1 is ENHRY and CDR2 is SYGVKD in the germline V gene. This CDR3 has 12 residues. CDR3 amino acids: CAIRGSSYEQYF. CDR3 nucleotides: TGTGCCATCAGGGGGAGCTCCTACGAGCAGTACTTC.

This chain joins TRBV5-1 and TRBJ1-1, with no clear D. Trimming pared 0 bases from V and 2 bases from J, leaving 8 bases between. Looked up from germline, CDR1 is SGHRS and CDR2 is YFSETQ. This CDR3 contains 14 residues. The CDR3 here is CASSLGEPNTEAFF. The DNA of the CDR3 is TGCGCCAGCAGCTTGGGGGAACCTAACACTGAAGCTTTCTTT.

A few counts support this clone. The DNA of the CDR3 is TGTGCCAGTAGTCCCGGACGCTACGAGCAGTACTTC. Translating it yields CASSPGRYEQYF. The chain is built from TRBV19 and TRBJ2-7; no firm D call. The length of the CDR3 is 12 residues. CDR1 and CDR2 from the germline V gene are LNHDA and SQIVND (reference sequence). V was cut by 5 bases and J by 3 bases, with 8 bases left in between.

This chain uses TRBV5-1 with TRBJ2-3; D remains ambiguous. The germline V gene encodes CDR1 SGHRS and CDR2 YFSETQ. The V and J ends lost 2 bases and 6 bases respectively, with 16 bases between them. The length of the CDR3 is 15 residues. The CDR3 DNA sequence: TGCGCCAGCAGCTTCATTCCTGATTCGGTGGATACGCAGTATTTT. As protein: CASSFIPDSVDTQYF.